Below are 12 T cell receptor beta chains sequenced from a single sample in a study of blood T cell repertoires in COVID-19. Profiled with immunoSEQ multiplex PCR; TCRdb holds only in-frame clones, not every one. This sample has approximately 97,000 clones; roughly nine tenths occur once, and the top ten carry 2% to 2.5%. Sequenced material: peripheral blood. The receptor set was obtained from a man aged 45-60 years with active COVID-19.

This clone appeared once. The rearrangement links TRBV4-1 to TRBJ1-5, with 7 bases that match TRBD1. This CDR3 comprises 12 residues. Trimming cost V 5 bases and J 7 bases; bases outside gene matches: 2. CDR1 is MGHRA and CDR2 is YSYEKL in the germline V gene. The DNA of the CDR3 is TGCGCCAGCAGCGCACAGGGGCAGCCCCAGCATTTT. Translating gives CASSAQGQPQHF.

V and J are TRBV5-6 and TRBJ1-2, with unresolved D. The CDR3 contains 13 residues. The germline V and J ends were trimmed by 2 bases and 4 bases, with 9 bases remaining between them. Looked up from germline, CDR1 is SGHDT and CDR2 is YYEEEE. The CDR3 coding sequence is TGTGCCAGCAGCTTAGACACCTCCTATGGCTACACCTTC. It encodes CASSLDTSYGYTF.

V usage is TRBV9 and J usage is TRBJ2-3, with 14 bases fitting TRBD2. Germline CDR1 is SGDLS and CDR2 is YYNGEE. This CDR3 region has 16 residues. J was trimmed by 8 bases and V by 3 bases; bases with no gene match: 8. The CDR3 nucleotides read TGTGCCAGCAGCGGCCCGGGACTAGCGGGGGCCCGTACGCAGTATTTT. Its protein is CASSGPGLAGARTQYF. Full variable domain (remainder filled in from reference TRBV9 and TRBJ2-3): DSGVTQTPKHLITATGQRVTLRCSPRSGDLSVYWYQQSLDQGLQFLIQYYNGEERAKGNILERFSAQQFPDLHSELNLSSLELGDSALYFCASSGPGLAGARTQYFGPGTRLTVL.

In its sample, this clone was seen a few times. The chain is built from TRBV19 and TRBJ2-6; D gene unclear. In germline, CDR1 is LNHDA, CDR2 SQIVND (reference sequence). Trimming left V 5 bases short and J 0 bases short, with 14 bases between. This CDR3 has 17 residues. The CDR3 sequence: CASSRVGSVSGANVLTF. CDR3 sequence (DNA): TGTGCCAGTAGTCGAGTAGGCAGCGTCTCTGGGGCCAACGTCCTGACTTTC.

The chain employs TRBV18 and TRBJ2-7; D is unclear. Trimming cost V 5 bases and J 3 bases, with 11 bases left between them. Germline V CDR1 and CDR2: KGHSH, LQKENI. The CDR3 loop spans 13 amino acids. CDR3 loop: CASSSLEVYEQYF. CDR3 DNA sequence: TGTGCCAGCTCATCCTTAGAAGTCTACGAGCAGTACTTC. The full variable domain, rest sourced from reference TRBV18 and TRBJ2-7, is NAGVMQNPRHLVRRRGQEARLRCSPMKGHSHVYWYRQLPEEGLKFMVYLQKENIIDESGMPKERFSAEFPKEGPSILRIQQVVRGDSAAYFCASSSLEVYEQYFGPGTRLTVT.

The chain links TRBV11-2 to TRBJ2-4, with 9 nucleotides matching TRBD1. The ends lost 4 bases at V and 0 bases at J; junction bases unmatched: 7. The CDR3 spans 17 residues. The germline V gene encodes CDR1 SGHAT and CDR2 FQNNGV. The CDR3 sequence: CASSSYRGRGAKNIQYF. As DNA, the CDR3 is TGTGCCAGCAGCTCCTACAGGGGGCGAGGAGCCAAAAACATTCAGTACTTC.

The chain employs TRBV5-4 and TRBJ1-2, with TRBD1 matching 7 bases. CDR3 size: 15 residues. With V trimmed by 3 bases and J by 2 bases, 7 bases remained unmatched. Germline V gene sequence: CDR1 SGHNT, CDR2 YYREEE (reference sequence). The CDR3 loop is CASSSGSTGNYGYTF. In nucleotides, the CDR3 is TGTGCCAGCAGCTCGGGATCGACAGGGAACTATGGCTACACCTTC.

V and J are TRBV10-3 and TRBJ1-1, with TRBD1 matching over 7 bases. The V segment lost 7 bases and the J segment 1 base; nucleotides outside the gene matches: 6. Germline CDR1 is ENHRY and CDR2 is SYGVKD. The CDR3 runs 14 residues. The CDR3 sequence: CAIKRQGGNTEAFF. CDR3 in DNA: TGTGCCATCAAAAGACAGGGCGGGAACACTGAAGCTTTCTTT.

The rearrangement joins TRBV10-3 to TRBJ2-1; unclear D gene. The CDR3 spans 13 residues. Between the trimmed V and J ends, which lost 10 bases and 1 base, there was a span of 11 bases. Germline CDR1 ENHRY, CDR2 SYGVKD. CDR3 coding DNA: TGTGCCACGAACTCCGGTTCCTACAATGAGCAGTTCTTC. This codes for CATNSGSYNEQFF.

V gene TRBV18 combines with J gene TRBJ1-5; D unresolved. CDR1 is KGHSH and CDR2 is LQKENI in the germline V gene. CDR3 size: 16 residues. Trimming took off 3 bases at V and 0 bases at J, with 12 bases between the two ends. The CDR3 nucleotides read TGTGCCAGCTCACCTTCGTCAGGAGGTAGCAATCAGCCCCAGCATTTT. Its protein is CASSPSSGGSNQPQHF.

J is TRBJ2-3 and V is TRBV7-8; 13 nucleotides match TRBD2. The trim removed 9 bases at V and 6 bases at J, leaving 12 bases unmatched. This CDR3 has 16 residues. Germline V lookup: CDR1 SGHVS, CDR2 FQNEAQ. CDR3 amino acids: CASTSGLAGMDDTQYF. In nucleotides, the CDR3 is TGTGCCAGTACCTCGGGACTAGCGGGGATGGACGATACGCAGTATTTT.

The rearrangement links TRBV15 to TRBJ2-5; tentatively, D is TRBD2 (7 bases). This CDR3 contains 15 residues. V was shortened by 3 bases and J by 5 bases, with 16 bases between the two germline ends. CDR1 and CDR2 (germline): LNHNV, YYDKDF (reference sequence). The CDR3, as DNA: TGTGCCACCAGCAGGAGGGAGGGGGTCCGGGAGACCCAGTACTTC. Translation gives CATSRREGVRETQYF.